This T cell receptor beta chain was sequenced during a study of blood T cells in healthy people across ages. With regard to this clonotype: The antigen remains unidentified.

For the second PCR, which ran for about 7 to 11 cycles, a sample-barcoded 5' primer and a J-beta primer mix were used. A template-switch adaptor that had 12 random nucleotides put a tag on each cDNA molecule. One entry per CDR3 protein results from TCRdb running MiXCR on the 5' RACE reads. The table records some 780,000 distinct CDR3 sequences, 56% of them present only once. Findings and limits, study-wide: The authors considered diversity estimates from one million T cells to be underestimates. CMV status of donors was not determined, possibly confounding expanded clonotype changes. Naive T cell percentage showed a strong correlation with the diversity of TCR beta.

Per the germline V gene, CDR1 is SGHRS and CDR2 is YFSETQ. V was shortened by 5 bases and J by 4 bases, with 15 bases between the two germline ends. The CDR3 totals 14 residues. Sequencing input: blood. The TCR originated in a man aged 40-55 years in good health. The rearrangement links TRBV5-1 to TRBJ1-1; D possibly corresponds to TRBD1 (6 bases). CDR3 nucleotide sequence: TGCGCCAGCAGTGGGGGGGCGTTAAGCACTGAAGCTTTCTTT. Amino acids: CASSGGALSTEAFF. Complete variable domain (other parts from reference TRBV5-1 and TRBJ1-1): KAGVTQTPRYLIKTRGQQVTLSCSPISGHRSVSWYQQTPGQGLQFLFEYFSETQRNKGNFPGRFSGRQFSNSRSEMNVSTLELGDSALYLCASSGGALSTEAFFGQGTRLTVV.